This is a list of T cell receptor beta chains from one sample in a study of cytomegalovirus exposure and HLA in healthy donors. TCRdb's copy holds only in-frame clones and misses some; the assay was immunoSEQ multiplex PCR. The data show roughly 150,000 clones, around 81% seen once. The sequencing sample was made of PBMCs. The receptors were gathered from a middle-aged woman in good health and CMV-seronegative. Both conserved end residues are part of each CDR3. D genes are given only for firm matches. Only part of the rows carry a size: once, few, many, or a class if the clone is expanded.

CDR3 DNA: TGTGCCAGCAGCTTAGGGTTAAGAGTAGCGGGGCCGGTAAACAATGAGCAGTTCTTC
CDR3 protein: CASSLGLRVAGPVNNEQFF
clone size: NA
V gene: TRBV7-9
D gene: TRBD2
J gene: TRBJ2-1

CDR3 DNA: TGTGCCAGCTCTGACCGTCAGGATCAGCCCCAGCATTTT
CDR3 protein: CASSDRQDQPQHF
clone size: NA
V gene: TRBV18
D gene: NA
J gene: TRBJ1-5

CDR3 DNA: TGTGCCAGCAGTGAAGCGACAGTGGGGCTGAACGAGCAGTACTTC
CDR3 protein: CASSEATVGLNEQYF
clone size: NA
V gene: TRBV6-1
D gene: NA
J gene: TRBJ2-7

CDR3 DNA: TGTGCCTGCGTCTGGGACAGCCAGGAACTGTTTTTT
CDR3 protein: CACVWDSQELFF
clone size: NA
V gene: TRBV30
D gene: TRBD1
J gene: TRBJ1-4

CDR3 DNA: TGTGCCAGCAGCGTAGGGCCTAGCACAGATACGCAGTATTTT
CDR3 protein: CASSVGPSTDTQYF
clone size: NA
V gene: TRBV9
D gene: NA
J gene: TRBJ2-3

CDR3 DNA: TGTGCCAGCTCACCAGTGGAACAGGGGGGCGGCTACACCTTC
CDR3 protein: CASSPVEQGGGYTF
clone size: NA
V gene: TRBV18
D gene: TRBD1
J gene: TRBJ1-2

CDR3 DNA: TGTGCCAGCGGGACTGGGCTGACTAGCGGGAGCGCCGGGGAGCTGTTTTTT
CDR3 protein: CASGTGLTSGSAGELFF
clone size: few
V gene: TRBV11-3
D gene: TRBD2
J gene: TRBJ2-2

CDR3 DNA: TGTGCCAGCAGTCAGGGACTAGCGGGCTACGAGCAGTACTTC
CDR3 protein: CASSQGLAGYEQYF
clone size: few
V gene: TRBV28
D gene: TRBD2
J gene: TRBJ2-7

CDR3 DNA: TGTGCCAGCTCACCCCTAAGACTGAGTGGAAGCTGGAATGAGCAGTTCTTC
CDR3 protein: CASSPLRLSGSWNEQFF
clone size: NA
V gene: TRBV18
D gene: NA
J gene: TRBJ2-1

CDR3 DNA: TGTGCCAGCAGCGTAGCACGGGTTTGGGTAGCCCCCGTCCCCTACAATGAGCAGTTCTTC
CDR3 protein: CASSVARVWVAPVPYNEQFF
clone size: few
V gene: TRBV9
D gene: NA
J gene: TRBJ2-1

CDR3 DNA: TGTGCCAGCAGCGTAGCACTGGGGGGCTACAATGAGCAGTTCTTC
CDR3 protein: CASSVALGGYNEQFF
clone size: NA
V gene: TRBV9
D gene: NA
J gene: TRBJ2-1

CDR3 DNA: TGTGCCAGCAGCCAAGCCAGCGATGACACCGGGGAGCTGTTTTTT
CDR3 protein: CASSQASDDTGELFF
clone size: few
V gene: TRBV4-2
D gene: NA
J gene: TRBJ2-2

CDR3 DNA: TGTGCCAGCAGCTTGGCGGTTACTAGCGGTTATACCTACGAGCAGTACTTC
CDR3 protein: CASSLAVTSGYTYEQYF
clone size: NA
V gene: TRBV5-8
D gene: TRBD2
J gene: TRBJ2-7

CDR3 DNA: TGTGCCAGCAGCTTAGAGGGACAGTCGAGCTCCTACAATGAGCAGTTCTTC
CDR3 protein: CASSLEGQSSSYNEQFF
clone size: once
V gene: TRBV7-9
D gene: TRBD1
J gene: TRBJ2-1

CDR3 DNA: TGTGCCAGCAGCTCGGGACAGGGAGCCACCGGGGAGCTGTTTTTT
CDR3 protein: CASSSGQGATGELFF
clone size: once
V gene: TRBV7-3
D gene: TRBD1
J gene: TRBJ2-2

CDR3 DNA: TGTGCCAGTAGGAGGGAAGGCTACAATGAGCAGTTCTTC
CDR3 protein: CASRREGYNEQFF
clone size: NA
V gene: TRBV19
D gene: NA
J gene: TRBJ2-1

CDR3 DNA: TGTGCCAGCTCACCAGATGGGAGAAACACCGGGGAGCTGTTTTTT
CDR3 protein: CASSPDGRNTGELFF
clone size: once
V gene: TRBV18
D gene: NA
J gene: TRBJ2-2

CDR3 DNA: TGTGCCAGCACCGGGATCTATGGCTACACCTTC
CDR3 protein: CASTGIYGYTF
clone size: few
V gene: TRBV28
D gene: NA
J gene: TRBJ1-2

CDR3 DNA: TGCAGCGTTGAACCACAGGACAGCGGAGGCACAGATACGCAGTATTTT
CDR3 protein: CSVEPQDSGGTDTQYF
clone size: NA
V gene: TRBV29-1
D gene: NA
J gene: TRBJ2-3

CDR3 DNA: TGTGCTAGTGGTCCGGGGGATTACGAGCAGTACTTC
CDR3 protein: CASGPGDYEQYF
clone size: NA
V gene: TRBV12-5
D gene: NA
J gene: TRBJ2-7

CDR3 DNA: TGCGCCAGCAGCTTGGGACTAGCGGGAGGGTCAGATACGCAGTATTTT
CDR3 protein: CASSLGLAGGSDTQYF
clone size: NA
V gene: TRBV5-1
D gene: TRBD2
J gene: TRBJ2-3

CDR3 DNA: TGTGCCAGTAGTGCTATGGAGACCCAGTACTTC
CDR3 protein: CASSAMETQYF
clone size: NA
V gene: TRBV19
D gene: NA
J gene: TRBJ2-5

CDR3 DNA: TGTGCCACCAGCAGAGGAGTCGGCACCGGGGAGCTGTTTTTT
CDR3 protein: CATSRGVGTGELFF
clone size: few
V gene: TRBV15
D gene: NA
J gene: TRBJ2-2

CDR3 DNA: TGTGCCAGCAGCTTGAGGACAGGGGGTGGAGAGACCCAGTACTTC
CDR3 protein: CASSLRTGGGETQYF
clone size: few
V gene: TRBV5-8
D gene: TRBD1
J gene: TRBJ2-5

CDR3 DNA: TGTGCCAGCTCACCCCTCGGGGGTTACGAGCAGTACTTC
CDR3 protein: CASSPLGGYEQYF
clone size: NA
V gene: TRBV18
D gene: NA
J gene: TRBJ2-7

CDR3 DNA: TGTGCCAGCAGCGCCCGAAGGAGAGGACAGGAGAACACTGAAGCTTTCTTT
CDR3 protein: CASSARRRGQENTEAFF
clone size: NA
V gene: TRBV21-1
D gene: NA
J gene: TRBJ1-1

CDR3 DNA: TGTGCCTGGAGTGATAAGGAGGGCTACACAGATACGCAGTATTTT
CDR3 protein: CAWSDKEGYTDTQYF
clone size: NA
V gene: TRBV30
D gene: NA
J gene: TRBJ2-3

CDR3 DNA: TGTGCCAGCAGTTTATCGCAGGGGCAGGAGACCCAGTACTTC
CDR3 protein: CASSLSQGQETQYF
clone size: few
V gene: TRBV27
D gene: NA
J gene: TRBJ2-5

CDR3 DNA: TGTGCCTGGAGTGGGACAGCAACTAATGAAAAACTGTTTTTT
CDR3 protein: CAWSGTATNEKLFF
clone size: NA
V gene: TRBV30
D gene: NA
J gene: TRBJ1-4

CDR3 DNA: TGTGCCAGCGCTCCGGGACTAGCGTCCCAAGAGACCCAGTACTTC
CDR3 protein: CASAPGLASQETQYF
clone size: NA
V gene: TRBV7-3
D gene: TRBD2
J gene: TRBJ2-5

CDR3 DNA: TGTGCCAGCAGTTTGTCAAAATTGAATGAGCAGTTCTTC
CDR3 protein: CASSLSKLNEQFF
clone size: NA
V gene: TRBV27
D gene: NA
J gene: TRBJ2-1

CDR3 DNA: TGTGCCTGGAGCCTTCAAGAGACCCAGTACTTC
CDR3 protein: CAWSLQETQYF
clone size: NA
V gene: TRBV30
D gene: NA
J gene: TRBJ2-5

CDR3 DNA: TGTGCCAGCAGCTTTCAGGTTCCGAGCTCCTACGAGCAGTACTTC
CDR3 protein: CASSFQVPSSYEQYF
clone size: NA
V gene: TRBV11-2
D gene: NA
J gene: TRBJ2-7

CDR3 DNA: TGTGCCAGCACCGATCTGGCTAGCGGGAGAGATGAGCAGTTCTTC
CDR3 protein: CASTDLASGRDEQFF
clone size: few
V gene: TRBV6-5
D gene: TRBD2
J gene: TRBJ2-1

CDR3 DNA: TGTGCCAGTAATTGGGGGGGACGGCTAAATGAGCAGTTCTTC
CDR3 protein: CASNWGGRLNEQFF
clone size: NA
V gene: TRBV19
D gene: TRBD2
J gene: TRBJ2-1

CDR3 DNA: TGTGCCAGCAGCTTCGTAAGCGGTTATAGCACAGATACGCAGTATTTT
CDR3 protein: CASSFVSGYSTDTQYF
clone size: NA
V gene: TRBV11-3
D gene: NA
J gene: TRBJ2-3

CDR3 DNA: TGTGCCAGCAGCCCAGGACAGGGCAATGTTCCCGCGGATACGCAGTATTTT
CDR3 protein: CASSPGQGNVPADTQYF
clone size: NA
V gene: TRBV11-2
D gene: TRBD1
J gene: TRBJ2-3

CDR3 DNA: TGCGCCAGCAGCTTTGAGGCCGCTGGGAGCGAGCTGTTTTTT
CDR3 protein: CASSFEAAGSELFF
clone size: NA
V gene: TRBV5-1
D gene: NA
J gene: TRBJ2-2

CDR3 DNA: TGTGCCAGTAGTATATCCAGGGGGGACACCATATATTTT
CDR3 protein: CASSISRGDTIYF
clone size: NA
V gene: TRBV19
D gene: TRBD1
J gene: TRBJ1-3

CDR3 DNA: TGTGCCAGCAGCTTGGGAACAGGGGCCGGTCAGCCCCAGCATTTT
CDR3 protein: CASSLGTGAGQPQHF
clone size: NA
V gene: TRBV5-4
D gene: TRBD1
J gene: TRBJ1-5

CDR3 DNA: TGTGCCTGGAGTGTCTTATCCACAGGGGGCCTCAATCAGCCCCAGCATTTT
CDR3 protein: CAWSVLSTGGLNQPQHF
clone size: few
V gene: TRBV30
D gene: TRBD1
J gene: TRBJ1-5

CDR3 DNA: TGTGCCAGCGGCGACTCGCAAGAGACCCAGTACTTC
CDR3 protein: CASGDSQETQYF
clone size: NA
V gene: TRBV2
D gene: NA
J gene: TRBJ2-5

CDR3 DNA: TGTGCCAGCAGTCCCCTCCGAGGGCGGGGAACCGGGGAGCTGTTTTTT
CDR3 protein: CASSPLRGRGTGELFF
clone size: once
V gene: TRBV27
D gene: NA
J gene: TRBJ2-2

CDR3 DNA: TGTGCTTCGTGGAGGAAGAGGACTGAAGCTTTCTTT
CDR3 protein: CASWRKRTEAFF
clone size: NA
V gene: TRBV19
D gene: NA
J gene: TRBJ1-1

CDR3 DNA: TGTGCCAGCAGCGGGACGGGAGTCTCTGGGGCCAACGTCCTGACTTTC
CDR3 protein: CASSGTGVSGANVLTF
clone size: NA
V gene: TRBV7-9
D gene: NA
J gene: TRBJ2-6

CDR3 DNA: TGTGCCAGCAGCTCGCCCCGGACTAGCGTTAGCACAGATACGCAGTATTTT
CDR3 protein: CASSSPRTSVSTDTQYF
clone size: NA
V gene: TRBV5-4
D gene: TRBD2
J gene: TRBJ2-3

CDR3 DNA: TGCGCCAGCAGCCCCAGCGGCGGCAATCAGCCCCAGCATTTT
CDR3 protein: CASSPSGGNQPQHF
clone size: NA
V gene: TRBV5-1
D gene: NA
J gene: TRBJ1-5

CDR3 DNA: TGTGCCAGCAGCCTGACAGGGGGCAACGAGCAGTACTTC
CDR3 protein: CASSLTGGNEQYF
clone size: NA
V gene: TRBV11-2
D gene: TRBD1
J gene: TRBJ2-7

CDR3 DNA: TGTGCCAGCAGCTTTGCAGGGGAGGGCATAGGGAATGAGCAGTTCTTC
CDR3 protein: CASSFAGEGIGNEQFF
clone size: NA
V gene: TRBV11-2
D gene: NA
J gene: TRBJ2-1

CDR3 DNA: TGTGCCAGCAGTGACGCCCGCGATGAGCAGTTCTTC
CDR3 protein: CASSDARDEQFF
clone size: NA
V gene: TRBV2
D gene: NA
J gene: TRBJ2-1